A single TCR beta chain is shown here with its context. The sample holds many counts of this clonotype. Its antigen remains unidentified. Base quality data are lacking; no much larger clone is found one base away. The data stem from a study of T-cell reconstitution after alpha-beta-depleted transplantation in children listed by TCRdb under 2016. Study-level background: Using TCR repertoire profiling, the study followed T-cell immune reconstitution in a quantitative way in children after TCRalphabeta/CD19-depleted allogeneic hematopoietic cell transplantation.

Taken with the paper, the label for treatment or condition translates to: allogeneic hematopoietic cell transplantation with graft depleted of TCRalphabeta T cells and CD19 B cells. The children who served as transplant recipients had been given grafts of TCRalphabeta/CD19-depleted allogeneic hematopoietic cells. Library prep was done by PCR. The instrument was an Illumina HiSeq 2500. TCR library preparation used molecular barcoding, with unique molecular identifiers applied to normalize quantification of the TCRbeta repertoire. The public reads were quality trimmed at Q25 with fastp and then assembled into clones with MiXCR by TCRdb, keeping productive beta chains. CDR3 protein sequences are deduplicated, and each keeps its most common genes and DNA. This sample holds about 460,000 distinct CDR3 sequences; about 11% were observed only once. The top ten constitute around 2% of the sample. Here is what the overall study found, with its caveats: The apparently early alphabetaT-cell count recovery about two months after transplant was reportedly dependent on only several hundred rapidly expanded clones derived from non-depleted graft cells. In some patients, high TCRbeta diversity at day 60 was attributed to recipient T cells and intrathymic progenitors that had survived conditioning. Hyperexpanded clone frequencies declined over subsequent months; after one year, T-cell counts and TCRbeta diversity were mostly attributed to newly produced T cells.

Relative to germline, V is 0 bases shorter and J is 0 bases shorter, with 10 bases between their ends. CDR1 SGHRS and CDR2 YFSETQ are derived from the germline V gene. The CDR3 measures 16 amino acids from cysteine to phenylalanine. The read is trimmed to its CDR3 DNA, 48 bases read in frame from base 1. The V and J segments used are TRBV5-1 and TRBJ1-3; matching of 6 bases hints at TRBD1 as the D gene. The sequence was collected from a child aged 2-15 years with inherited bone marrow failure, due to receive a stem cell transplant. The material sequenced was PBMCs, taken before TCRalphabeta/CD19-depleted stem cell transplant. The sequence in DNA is TGCGCCAGCAGCTTGGAGGGACACCGCTCTGGAAACACCATATATTTT. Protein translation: CASSLEGHRSGNTIYF.